The 10 T cell receptor beta chains listed next were all sequenced from one sample in a study of control samples from healthy donors and cancer patients. The repertoire was sequenced with immunoSEQ multiplex PCR; TCRdb's copy has only in-frame clones and lacks some. The data show about 130,000 clones, with more than 85% seen just once and around 2% held by the top ten. The sequenced material came from blood. Source of these receptors: a man between 18 and 35 years old in good health.

This chain links TRBV5-1 with TRBJ2-5, with 7 bases that match TRBD2. Germline V lookup: CDR1 SGHRS, CDR2 YFSETQ. CDR3 size: 15 residues. V was clipped by 2 bases and J by 0 bases; unmatched bases: 4. For the CDR3, the DNA is TGCGCCAGCAGCTTTCTAGCGGAGTACCAAGAGACCCAGTACTTC. Its protein is CASSFLAEYQETQYF.

This sequence joins TRBV9 and TRBJ1-2; 8 bases agree with TRBD1. Germline-derived CDR1 and CDR2 are SGDLS and YYNGEE. CDR3 length equals 15 residues. The V segment lost 3 bases and the J segment 4 bases; nucleotides outside the gene matches: 8. The CDR3 spells CASSAGQGASYGYTF. The CDR3 DNA follows: TGTGCCAGCAGCGCCGGACAGGGTGCTTCCTATGGCTACACCTTC.

The chain joins TRBV9 to TRBJ2-7; D gene uncertain. Germline V lookup: CDR1 SGDLS, CDR2 YYNGEE. V was pared by 0 bases and J by 2 bases, with 12 bases between. This CDR3 comprises 15 residues. CDR3 residues: CASSVGSHPAYEQYF. CDR3 nucleotides: TGTGCCAGCAGCGTAGGTTCTCACCCTGCCTACGAGCAGTACTTC.

V is TRBV6-5 and J is TRBJ1-2; 7 positions match TRBD1. The CDR3 sequence is 12 residues long. V shed 5 bases, J shed 6 bases, and the junction held 3 bases outside the gene matches. The germline CDR1 and CDR2 sequences are MNHEY and SVGAGI. The CDR3 sequence: CASSLTGDGYTF. The CDR3 DNA reads TGTGCCAGCAGTCTTACAGGGGATGGCTACACCTTC.

The rearrangement links TRBV29-1 to TRBJ2-1, with D perhaps TRBD2 (5 bases). The CDR3 is made up of 15 amino acids. V was shortened by 3 bases and J by 0 bases, with 12 bases between the two germline ends. Looked up from germline, CDR1 is SQVTM and CDR2 is ANQGSEA. CDR3 protein: CSVEGGPSSYNEQFF. DNA for the CDR3: TGCAGCGTTGAGGGCGGGCCGAGCTCCTACAATGAGCAGTTCTTC.

This chain joins TRBV24-1 and TRBJ2-3; D tentatively fits TRBD1 or TRBD2 (5 bases each). This CDR3 contains 13 residues. Trimming shortened V by 11 bases and J by 4 bases, and 15 bases separated the two germline ends. Germline V gene sequence: CDR1 KGHDR, CDR2 SFDVKD. Here the CDR3 DNA reads TGTGCCATCTCACGTGGGGGTCCAGATACGCAGTATTTT. Amino acids: CAISRGGPDTQYF.

The chain links TRBV7-2 to TRBJ2-1; D not resolved. Between the trimmed V and J ends, which lost 2 bases and 4 bases, there was a span of 6 bases. The CDR3 totals 13 residues. Germline CDR1 reads SGHTA; CDR2 reads FQGNSA. CDR3 sequence reads: CASSLTSYNEQFF. CDR3 nucleotide sequence: TGTGCCAGCAGCTTAACCTCTTACAATGAGCAGTTCTTC.

The chain joins TRBV15 to TRBJ2-3, with TRBD2 matching over 10 bases. The CDR3 consists of 16 residues. The germline gives CDR1 LNHNV, CDR2 YYDKDF (reference sequence). J was trimmed by 4 bases and V by 0 bases; bases with no gene match: 4. CDR3 sequence (DNA): TGTGCCACCAGCAGAGAAGGGAGCGGGAGGGCAGATACGCAGTATTTT. Translated: CATSREGSGRADTQYF.

The DNA for the CDR3 is TGTGCCAGCAGCAAGGGACAGGAAACTAATGAAAAACTGTTTTTT. This gives the protein CASSKGQETNEKLFF. This chain joins TRBV7-9 and TRBJ1-4; 8 positions agree with TRBD1. V lost 5 bases, J lost 1 base, and 3 bases stayed unmatched. The CDR3 sequence is 15 residues long. Per germline, CDR1 SEHNR and CDR2 FQNEAQ (reference sequence).

This clone showed up just once. This chain uses TRBV5-1 with TRBJ2-2; weak D call: TRBD2 (6 bases). The CDR3 consists of 15 residues. The germline V and J ends were trimmed by 4 bases and 1 base, with 11 bases remaining between them. Germline lookup yields CDR1 SGHRS and CDR2 YFSETQ. The CDR3 region is CASSDQGGNTGELFF. DNA of the CDR3: TGCGCCAGCAGCGACCAGGGAGGGAACACCGGGGAGCTGTTTTTT.